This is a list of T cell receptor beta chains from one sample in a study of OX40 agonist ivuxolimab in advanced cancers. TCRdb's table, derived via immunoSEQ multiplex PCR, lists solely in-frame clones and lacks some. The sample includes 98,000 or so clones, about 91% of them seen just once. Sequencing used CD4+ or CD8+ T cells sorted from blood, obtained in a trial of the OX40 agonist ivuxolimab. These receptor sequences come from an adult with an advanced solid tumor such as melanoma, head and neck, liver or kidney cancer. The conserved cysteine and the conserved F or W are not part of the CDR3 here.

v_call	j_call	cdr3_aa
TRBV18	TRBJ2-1	ASSQMGASSYNEQF
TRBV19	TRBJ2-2	ASSMGRSRGTGELF
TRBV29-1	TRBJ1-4	SVAQVATNEKLF
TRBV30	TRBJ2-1	AWSLGARNEQF
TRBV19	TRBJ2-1	ASSSPGLAGAYNEQF
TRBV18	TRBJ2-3	ASSPPRSGGSLDTQY
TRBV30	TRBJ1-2	AWTIGGGYT
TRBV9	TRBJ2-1	ASSVAGLGAINEQF
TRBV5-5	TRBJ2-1	ASSLGQQYNEQF
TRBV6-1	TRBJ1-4	ASSKGEKLF
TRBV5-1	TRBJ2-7	ASSPEPGTLYYEQY
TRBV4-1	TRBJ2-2	ASSQAEGRIGELF
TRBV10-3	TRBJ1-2	AISDTGVANYGYT
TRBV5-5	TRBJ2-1	ASSLAVGRGSYNEQF
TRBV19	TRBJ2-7	ATSDRRYYEQY
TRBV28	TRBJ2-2	ASNSMGELF
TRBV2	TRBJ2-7	ASRGQNYEQY
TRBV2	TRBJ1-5	ASSVQGIGNQPQH
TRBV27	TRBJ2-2	ASRLDRNTGGLF
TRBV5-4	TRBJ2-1	ASSLGSGLYNEQF
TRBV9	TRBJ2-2	ASSPPTGSAGELF
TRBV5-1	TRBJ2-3	ASSLEGHPTDTQY
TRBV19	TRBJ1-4	ASSTGGRSEKLF
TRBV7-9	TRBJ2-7	ASSLGGAFMDEQY
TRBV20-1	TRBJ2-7	SAWTGNEQY
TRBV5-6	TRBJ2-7	ASSSSSYEQY
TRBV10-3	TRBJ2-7	AISLGEAYEQY
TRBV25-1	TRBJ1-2	ASSDGMWGAHGYT
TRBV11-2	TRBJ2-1	ASSKTQRTSGNNEQF
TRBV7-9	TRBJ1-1	ASSFGDTEAF
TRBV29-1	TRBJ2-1	SVALGPRNEQF
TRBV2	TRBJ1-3	ASSPGSGNTIY
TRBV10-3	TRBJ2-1	AISEPLGRGRNEQF
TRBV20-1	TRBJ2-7	SARAGVEQY
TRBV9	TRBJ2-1	ASSSRDRANNEQF
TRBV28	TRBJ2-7	ASSLPRKSYEQY
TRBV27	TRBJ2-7	ASSSTGVIYEQY
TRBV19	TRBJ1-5	ASSGLSSNQPQH
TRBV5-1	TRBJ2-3	ASSLEREGLTDTQY
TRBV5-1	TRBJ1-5	ASSLSHSNQPQH
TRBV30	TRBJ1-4	AWNKITNEKLF
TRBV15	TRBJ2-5	ATSPTGGQETQY
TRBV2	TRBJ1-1	ASSDLVLGTEAF